These 18 T cell receptor beta chains share one sample of origin, sequenced in a study of CD8 T cells in Susac syndrome. RNA, at roughly 0.45 to 1 ug, was reverse transcribed with random hexamers. From the immunoSEQ multiplex PCR reads, TCRdb called clonotypes with MiXCR, one entry per CDR3 protein. The table has tens of thousands of distinct CDR3 sequences, roughly 90% seen once. Sequenced material: CD8+ T cells from PBMCs. The receptor source for this set is a human donor with multiple sclerosis.

The chain recombines TRBV6-5 with TRBJ2-7; D call uncertain. The CDR3 loop spans 13 amino acids. The germline gives CDR1 MNHEY, CDR2 SVGAGI. With 2 bases removed from V and 4 bases from J, the gap between germline ends came to 9 bases. CDR3 DNA: TGTGCCAGCAGTTACAAGGACGGATACGAGCAGTACTTC. Its protein product is CASSYKDGYEQYF.

The chain uses TRBV7-9 and TRBJ1-2; D gene uncertain. Trimming left V 1 base short and J 6 bases short, with 9 bases between. CDR1 and CDR2 (germline): SEHNR, FQNEAQ (reference sequence). This CDR3 comprises 13 residues. The CDR3: CASSLVGLDGYTF. The CDR3, as DNA: TGTGCCAGCAGCTTAGTGGGGTTGGATGGCTACACCTTC.

The chain has TRBV4-2 and TRBJ2-5; D remains ambiguous. The CDR3 totals 13 residues. The germline V gene encodes CDR1 LGHNA and CDR2 YNFKEQ. The germline V and J ends were trimmed by 0 bases and 5 bases, with 7 bases remaining between them. The CDR3 reads CASSQDPRETQYF. CDR3 in DNA: TGTGCCAGCAGCCAAGATCCGAGGGAGACCCAGTACTTC.

The chain carries TRBV28 and TRBJ2-7; D is uncertain. The germline V gene has CDR1 MDHEN and CDR2 SYDVKM. CDR3 length equals 11 residues. Trimming removed 3 bases from V and 6 bases from J, with 6 bases in between. CDR3 DNA: TGTGCCAGCAGTTTGGCGGCCGAGCAGTACTTC. This translates into CASSLAAEQYF. Filled out from reference TRBV28 and TRBJ2-7, the complete variable domain reads DVKVTQSSRYLVKRTGEKVFLECVQDMDHENMFWYRQDPGLGLRLIYFSYDVKMKEKGDIPEGYSVSREKKERFSLILESASTNQTSMYLCASSLAAEQYFGPGTRLTVT.

As DNA, the CDR3 is TGTGCCAGCAGCGGAGAGGCCGGGGCCAACGTCCTGACTTTC. Residues: CASSGEAGANVLTF. The genes are TRBV9 and TRBJ2-6; D ambiguous. CDR1 is SGDLS and CDR2 is YYNGEE in the germline V gene. Deletions cut 3 bases from V and 4 bases from J, with 8 bases between. This CDR3 region has 14 residues.

This clonotype was detected once. The chain carries TRBV10-3 and TRBJ2-4; D call uncertain. CDR3 length: 17 residues. Germline values: CDR1 ENHRY, CDR2 SYGVKD. V was pared by 0 bases and J by 1 base, with 13 bases between. CDR3: CAISESVELGAKNIQYF. CDR3 DNA sequence: TGTGCCATCAGTGAGTCGGTGGAGCTGGGGGCCAAAAACATTCAGTACTTC.

This chain connects TRBV3-1 to TRBJ2-3; D gene unclear. Between the trimmed V and J ends, which lost 0 bases and 0 bases, there was a span of 7 bases. The CDR3 has 15 residues. Germline CDR1 reads LGHDT; CDR2 reads YNNKEL (reference sequence). CDR3 region: CASSQEGRSTDTQYF. Here the CDR3 DNA reads TGTGCCAGCAGCCAAGAAGGCAGGAGCACAGATACGCAGTATTTT.

The V gene is TRBV2, the J gene TRBJ2-7; TRBD2 might be the D (6 bases). Germline loops: CDR1 SNHLY, CDR2 FYNNEI. The CDR3 length is 13 residues. Trimming shortened V by 10 bases and J by 3 bases, and 16 bases separated the two germline ends. Here the CDR3 reads CAIKGGAGYEQYF. The CDR3 nucleotides read TGTGCCATTAAAGGAGGGGCCGGCTACGAGCAGTACTTC.

This chain links TRBV2 with TRBJ1-1, with D perhaps matching TRBD1 (5 bases). The length of the CDR3 is 17 residues. V was cut by 6 bases and J by 5 bases, with 25 bases left in between. Germline CDR1 reads SNHLY; CDR2 reads FYNNEI. CDR3 protein: CASRTRVFGQRETEAFF. The CDR3 bases are TGTGCCAGCAGGACCAGGGTATTTGGTCAAAGGGAAACTGAAGCTTTCTTT.

V gene TRBV7-2 combines with J gene TRBJ2-1, with 13 bases that match TRBD2. Germline V gene data show CDR1 as SGHTA and CDR2 as FQGNSA. V shed 4 bases and J 0 bases; nucleotides not matched to a gene: 9. The CDR3 runs 19 residues. CDR3 nucleotide sequence: TGTGCCAGCAGCTCGGGACTAGCGGGAAGCCCCCACTCCTACAATGAGCAGTTCTTC. Translation gives CASSSGLAGSPHSYNEQFF.

CDR3 nucleotide sequence: TGCAGTGCTAGAGCTCTGGGCACTGAAGCTTTCTTT. It encodes CSARALGTEAFF. The chain uses TRBV20-1 and TRBJ1-1; no reliable D call. Deletions cut 1 base from V and 4 bases from J, with 7 bases between. The germline V gene has CDR1 DFQATT and CDR2 SNEGSKA (reference sequence). CDR3 size: 12 residues.

The rearrangement links TRBV2 to TRBJ2-7; 8 bases map to TRBD2. CDR3 length equals 14 residues. J lost 2 bases, V lost 3 bases, and 3 bases had no gene match. CDR1 is SNHLY and CDR2 is FYNNEI in the germline V gene. CDR3 DNA sequence: TGTGCCAGCAGTGACCGGGGGGGAACCTACGAGCAGTACTTC. It yields the protein CASSDRGGTYEQYF.

V and J are TRBV15 and TRBJ2-2; 9 bases are a match to TRBD2. Germline CDR1 and CDR2: LNHNV and YYDKDF (reference sequence). There are 15 residues in the CDR3. The J segment lost 5 bases and the V segment lost 5 bases, leaving 6 bases of the junction unmatched. The CDR3 sequence: CATSPLAGETGELFF. The CDR3 DNA reads as TGTGCCACCAGCCCCTTAGCGGGAGAAACCGGGGAGCTGTTTTTT.

This sequence joins TRBV29-1 and TRBJ1-2, with TRBD1 as a possible D gene (6 bases). V lost 0 bases and J lost 3, with 14 bases in between. From germline, CDR1 is SQVTM and CDR2 ANQGSEA. The CDR3 extends over 15 amino acids. This chain's CDR3 is CSVEDLWGGDYGYTF. The CDR3 DNA follows: TGCAGCGTTGAAGATCTGTGGGGGGGCGACTATGGCTACACCTTC.

This clonotype was seen only once. The chain uses TRBV27 and TRBJ2-3; no firm D call. V was trimmed by 7 bases and J by 6 bases, leaving 8 bases between them. The CDR3 covers 11 residues. Germline CDR1 is MNHEY and CDR2 is SMNVEV (reference sequence). CDR3 protein: CASKTRDTQYF. In DNA, the CDR3 is TGTGCCAGCAAAACAAGGGATACGCAGTATTTT.

The rearrangement joins TRBV10-3 to TRBJ2-2; 8 bases align to TRBD1. The junction had 3 bases not matched to a gene; V was cut back by 2 bases and J by 4 bases. This CDR3 has 15 amino acids. CDR1 and CDR2 from the germline V gene are ENHRY and SYGVKD. The CDR3 nucleotides read TGTGCCATCAGTGAGACCGGACAGGGCACCGGGGAGCTGTTTTTT. The encoded protein is CAISETGQGTGELFF.

A few counts support this clonotype. This rearrangement joins TRBV13 to TRBJ2-7; unclear D gene. Germline V CDR1 and CDR2: PRHDT, FYEKMQ (reference sequence). The CDR3 is 12 residues long. The V and J ends lost 5 bases and 0 bases respectively, with 5 bases between them. The CDR3 sequence is CASSRSSYEQYF. For the CDR3, the DNA is TGTGCCAGCAGCCGGAGCTCCTACGAGCAGTACTTC.

CDR3 amino acids: CASSLWVQGDFNYGYTF. CDR3 bases: TGTGCCAGCAGCTTATGGGTCCAGGGGGACTTTAACTATGGCTACACCTTC. The genes are TRBV13 and TRBJ1-2; TRBD1 matches 7 bases. Germline CDR1 reads PRHDT; CDR2 reads FYEKMQ (reference sequence). This CDR3 contains 17 residues. With V trimmed by 2 bases and J by 1 base, 10 bases remained unmatched.